This TCR beta chain was recovered during a study of somatic mutations in cytotoxic T cells in rheumatoid arthritis. At the level of the study: Flow cytometric sorting isolated some V beta antibody-stained T-cell populations at nearly 100% purity, and among them were V beta1+ cells that underwent TCRB sequencing. Study outcomes and limitations: An age-related increase in CD8+ clonality was seen in rheumatoid arthritis patients but not in healthy controls. Some patients, about an eighth of the 65, had a largest CD8+ clone that exceeded 20% of CD8+ cells. Age-matched healthy controls and rheumatoid arthritis patients had CD8+ T-cell clonality that did not differ significantly.

Profiled with immunoSEQ multiplex PCR; TCRdb holds only in-frame clones, not every one. The sample has approximately 18,000 clones; over 70% are singletons. On this clone: Antigen specificity is unknown.

Germline V gene lookup returns CDR1 SGHAT and CDR2 FQDESV (reference sequence). V lost 5 bases, J lost 1 base, and 8 bases stayed unmatched. The CDR3 runs to 16 residues. The sequence came from a man aged 55 to 70 in good health. The specimen sequenced was CD8+ T cells sorted from blood. The chain has TRBV11-1 and TRBJ2-5; 9 bases agree with TRBD1. The CDR3 sequence is CASSPRSTGGQETQYF. CDR3 bases: TGTGCCAGCAGCCCTAGATCGACAGGGGGCCAAGAGACCCAGTACTTC.